The 6 T cell receptor beta chains reported below all come from one sample, sequenced in a study of T cell repertoires in cytomegalovirus infection (dated by TCRdb to about 2019). No antigens are known for them. What the treatment or condition label conveys for this sample: in vitro stimulation with specific CMV peptide epitopes to enrich CMV-specific T cells. TCRdb names Illumina HiSeq 1500 as the instrument used. TCRdb itself trimmed the public reads at Q25 with fastp, ran MiXCR and retained productive beta chains. One record per CDR3 amino acid sequence lists the most common genes and DNA. The table for this sample lists fewer than 900,000 distinct CDR3 sequences; around 29% of them were counted only once. The ten largest account for 13% of the sample. The sequenced sample was cultured CD8+ T cells from PBMCs, obtained from culture after CMV antigen stimulation. These receptors were collected from a human donor in good health (CMV status not recorded). Some clones in this sample may be carry-over from other donors' samples.

The chain carries TRBV2 and TRBJ1-2; D call uncertain. This CDR3 is built from 11 residues. From germline, CDR1 is SNHLY and CDR2 FYNNEI. Deletions cut 8 bases from V and 7 bases from J, with 11 bases between. The CDR3 DNA is TGTGCCAGCCGTGGGTCTTTTGGCTACACCTTC. Translation gives CASRGSFGYTF. The full variable domain, in which reference TRBV2 and TRBJ1-2 provide the parts outside the CDR3, is EPEVTQTPSHQVTQMGQEVILRCVPISNHLYFYWYRQILGQKVEFLVSFYNNEISEKSEIFDDQFSVERPDGSNFTLKIRSTKLEDSAMYFCASRGSFGYTFGSGTRLTVV.

The table lists this clonotype with a few counts. The chain links TRBV7-8 to TRBJ2-3; D is unclear. This CDR3 has 14 amino acids. In germline, CDR1 is SGHVS, CDR2 FQNEAQ. V gave up 4 bases and J gave up 1 base, with 9 bases separating them. CDR3 region: CASSSPTGTDTQYF. CDR3 nucleotides: TGTGCCAGCAGCTCTCCGACGGGCACAGATACGCAGTATTTT. Full variable domain (remainder filled in from reference TRBV7-8 and TRBJ2-3): GAGVSQSPRYKVAKRGQDVALRCDPISGHVSLFWYQQALGQGPEFLTYFQNEAQLDKSGLPSDRFFAERPEGSVSTLKIQRTQQEDSAVYLCASSSPTGTDTQYFGPGTRLTVL.

This clonotype has just a few counts. This sequence joins TRBV7-8 and TRBJ1-1; no clear D. V was trimmed by 5 bases and J by 4 bases, leaving 11 bases between them. Germline V gene data show CDR1 as SGHVS and CDR2 as FQNEAQ. The CDR3 length is 13 residues. CDR3 region: CASSLPIPTEAFF. Here the CDR3 DNA reads TGTGCCAGCAGCCTTCCAATACCCACTGAAGCTTTCTTT.

The CDR3 bases are TGTGCCAGCAGCTTCGGAGGGACGGTCGCAGATACGCAGTATTTT. This translates into CASSFGGTVADTQYF. The V gene is TRBV5-4, the J gene TRBJ2-3; tentatively, D is TRBD2 (6 bases). Germline CDR1 reads SGHNT; CDR2 reads YYREEE (reference sequence). V was shortened by 2 bases and J by 4 bases, with 14 bases between the two germline ends. The CDR3 has 15 amino acids.

The chain is built from TRBV2 and TRBJ2-5, with 9 bases lining up with TRBD2. The CDR3 runs 15 residues. CDR1 is SNHLY, CDR2 FYNNEI, per germline. The V and J ends lost 6 bases and 1 base, in that order; junction bases with no gene match: 6. The CDR3 DNA reads TGTGCCAGCAGACTAGCGGGTTATGTCCAAGAGACCCAGTACTTC. Translating it yields CASRLAGYVQETQYF.

This clonotype was seen only a few times. The chain uses TRBV7-3 and TRBJ2-3; D is uncertain. The CDR3 runs to 13 residues. V lost 3 bases to trimming and J lost 8 bases, with 12 bases between them. The germline V gene has CDR1 SGHTA and CDR2 FQGTGA. Written as DNA, the CDR3 is TGTGCCAGCAGCTTCGGCTTCCCCCGTACGCAGTATTTT. It encodes CASSFGFPRTQYF.